These 9 T cell receptor beta chains came from one sample sequenced in a study of T-cell memory formation after mild COVID-19. TCRdb re-called the 5' RACE reads through MiXCR, storing one row per CDR3 protein. The sample contains around 200,000 distinct CDR3 sequences, 8% to 11% of which appear only once. Sequencing was performed on PBMCs or a T cell subset sorted from them (not recorded which). These receptors came from a man between 18 and 29 years old who had mild COVID-19 (a few samples of this study predate the infection). Cell type and time point are not known.

The table lists this clonotype with a few counts. This chain connects TRBV5-1 to TRBJ2-2, with TRBD2 matching over 8 bases. The CDR3 runs to 15 residues. In germline, CDR1 is SGHRS, CDR2 YFSETQ. The junction had 7 bases not matched to a gene; V was cut back by 2 bases and J by 7 bases. CDR3 DNA: TGCGCCAGCAGCTTACGAGCGGGGGCGATCGGGGAGCTGTTTTTT. It is translated as CASSLRAGAIGELFF. The full variable domain, in which reference TRBV5-1 and TRBJ2-2 provide the parts outside the CDR3, is KAGVTQTPRYLIKTRGQQVTLSCSPISGHRSVSWYQQTPGQGLQFLFEYFSETQRNKGNFPGRFSGRQFSNSRSEMNVSTLELGDSALYLCASSLRAGAIGELFFGEGSRLTVL.

In its sample, this clonotype was seen many times. The chain carries TRBV5-1 and TRBJ2-3; 8 bases align to TRBD2. This CDR3 spans 15 amino acids. Trimming cost V 3 bases and J 0 bases; bases outside gene matches: 3. The germline gives CDR1 SGHRS, CDR2 YFSETQ. The CDR3 DNA follows: TGCGCCAGCAGCTCAGTAGCGGGGAGCACAGATACGCAGTATTTT. Translated: CASSSVAGSTDTQYF.

A few counts support this clonotype. The V gene is TRBV7-2, the J gene TRBJ2-3; TRBD1 aligns across 7 bases. The CDR3 loop spans 15 amino acids. Germline V gene data show CDR1 as SGHTA and CDR2 as FQGNSA. Trimming at V came to 0 bases and at J to 9 bases, leaving 9 bases not matched to a gene. The CDR3 sequence is CASSLAPQGVRTQYF. The CDR3 DNA is TGTGCCAGCAGCTTAGCGCCTCAGGGGGTCAGAACGCAGTATTTT.

The V and J genes are TRBV5-1 and TRBJ1-2; 9 bases match TRBD1. Looked up from germline, CDR1 is SGHRS and CDR2 is YFSETQ. V trimming: 0 bases; J trimming: 0 bases; junction bases outside the gene matches: 3. The CDR3 runs to 16 residues. CDR3 in amino acids: CASSLAQGAANYGYTF. CDR3 coding DNA: TGCGCCAGCAGCTTGGCACAGGGGGCTGCTAACTATGGCTACACCTTC.

This clonotype came up many times. The rearrangement joins TRBV5-1 to TRBJ1-1; D gene uncertain. CDR3 length: 11 residues. Germline-derived CDR1 and CDR2 are SGHRS and YFSETQ. V lost 3 bases and J lost 7, with 7 bases in between. CDR3 region: CASSSWGEAFF. DNA of the CDR3: TGCGCCAGCAGCTCGTGGGGTGAAGCTTTCTTT. Supplemented by reference TRBV5-1 and TRBJ1-1, the full variable domain reads KAGVTQTPRYLIKTRGQQVTLSCSPISGHRSVSWYQQTPGQGLQFLFEYFSETQRNKGNFPGRFSGRQFSNSRSEMNVSTLELGDSALYLCASSSWGEAFFGQGTRLTVV.

The gene calls are TRBV7-9 and TRBJ2-7; weak D call: TRBD2 (5 bases). V was clipped by 4 bases and J by 2 bases, with 12 bases between them. Germline V gene lookup returns CDR1 SEHNR and CDR2 FQNEAQ (reference sequence). The CDR3 is made up of 14 amino acids. CDR3 loop: CASSSSGLTYEQYV. CDR3 in DNA: TGTGCCAGCAGCTCCAGCGGACTCACCTACGAGCAGTACGTC.

In this sample, this clonotype turned up a few times. V gene TRBV5-1 combines with J gene TRBJ2-2; D possibly corresponds to TRBD2 (5 bases). V was trimmed by 0 bases and J by 6 bases, leaving 12 bases between them. The CDR3 consists of 15 residues. Germline V gene data show CDR1 as SGHRS and CDR2 as YFSETQ. The CDR3 DNA follows: TGCGCCAGCAGCTTGGAGGGTTTGGAGGCCGGGGAGCTGTTTTTT. This encodes CASSLEGLEAGELFF.

This clonotype was counted only a few times. The chain carries TRBV5-1 and TRBJ1-1; D not resolved. The CDR3 has 13 amino acids. The V gene lost 3 bases and the J gene lost 6 bases, with 12 bases spanning the gap. Germline-derived CDR1 and CDR2 are SGHRS and YFSETQ. The CDR3 sequence: CASSSIFGAEAFF. DNA of the CDR3: TGCGCCAGCAGCTCAATTTTTGGGGCTGAAGCTTTCTTT.

The V and J genes are TRBV20-1 and TRBJ2-3; TRBD2 matches at 9 bases. Trimming took 2 bases from V and 4 from J; bases not matched to a gene: 7. Germline assignment: CDR1 DFQATT and CDR2 SNEGSKA (reference sequence). The length of the CDR3 is 15 residues. The CDR3 protein is CSARRAGGRADTQYF. DNA for the CDR3: TGCAGTGCTAGAAGAGCGGGGGGCCGAGCAGATACGCAGTATTTT.